The 28 T cell receptor beta chains below all came from one sample that was sequenced in a study of blood T cell repertoires in COVID-19. Libraries were prepared by immunoSEQ multiplex PCR; TCRdb keeps only in-frame clonotypes and omits some of them. Here the sample spans about 85,000 clones, 90% being singletons. Sequenced sample: peripheral blood. Receptors originate from a woman aged 80 or over with active or convalescent COVID-19.

The rearrangement uses TRBV5-1 and TRBJ2-7, with 11 nucleotides matching TRBD1. Germline CDR1 reads SGHRS; CDR2 reads YFSETQ. The V gene end was trimmed by 2 bases and the J gene end by 5 bases; junction bases not matched to a gene: 3. The CDR3 covers 14 residues. The CDR3 DNA follows: TGCGCCAGCAGCTTTGGGACAGGGGGTCACGAGCAGTACTTC. It codes for CASSFGTGGHEQYF.

V usage is TRBV6-5 and J usage is TRBJ2-1, with 10 bases that match TRBD2. The CDR3 consists of 15 residues. Germline V gene lookup returns CDR1 MNHEY and CDR2 SVGAGI. Trimming took 5 bases from V and 12 from J; bases not matched to a gene: 13. The CDR3 DNA reads as TGTGCCAGCAGTAGAAGACTAGCGGGTAGTGGGGGGCAGTTCTTC. Translation: CASSRRLAGSGGQFF.

The chain carries TRBV27 and TRBJ2-3, with TRBD2 as a possible D gene (6 bases). V lost 3 bases to trimming and J lost 0 bases, with 7 bases between them. Germline V gene lookup returns CDR1 MNHEY and CDR2 SMNVEV (reference sequence). This CDR3 is 14 amino acids long. The CDR3 is CASSLRGSTDTQYF. Here the CDR3 DNA reads TGTGCCAGCAGTTTGCGGGGTAGCACAGATACGCAGTATTTT.

The J gene is TRBJ1-1, the V gene TRBV28; weak D call: TRBD1 (6 bases). This CDR3 has 15 amino acids. V dropped 8 bases and J dropped 0 bases, with 16 bases sitting between them. Germline CDR1 reads MDHEN; CDR2 reads SYDVKM. The CDR3 sequence: CASGLPQGMNTEAFF. The CDR3 bases are TGTGCCAGCGGATTACCTCAGGGGATGAACACTGAAGCTTTCTTT.

The genes are TRBV2 and TRBJ2-5; D ambiguous. This CDR3 contains 15 residues. With 0 bases removed from V and 5 bases from J, the gap between germline ends came to 13 bases. Germline lookup yields CDR1 SNHLY and CDR2 FYNNEI. DNA of the CDR3: TGTGCCAGCAGTGAAGCTCGATTCACCCGGGAGACCCAGTACTTC. Translation gives CASSEARFTRETQYF. Variable domain in full (rest from reference TRBV2 and TRBJ2-5): EPEVTQTPSHQVTQMGQEVILRCVPISNHLYFYWYRQILGQKVEFLVSFYNNEISEKSEIFDDQFSVERPDGSNFTLKIRSTKLEDSAMYFCASSEARFTRETQYFGPGTRLLVL.

The gene calls are TRBV18 and TRBJ1-1; the match to TRBD1 covers 9 bases. V gave up 2 bases and J gave up 4 bases; unmatched junction bases: 8. Germline values: CDR1 KGHSH, CDR2 LQKENI. This CDR3 region has 16 residues. The CDR3 reads CASSPANRGHSTEAFF. The CDR3, as DNA: TGTGCCAGCTCACCAGCTAACAGGGGGCATAGCACTGAAGCTTTCTTT.

The chain employs TRBV25-1 and TRBJ2-1; 10 bases map to TRBD2. Losses at the gene ends were 4 bases for V and 2 bases for J; bases not matched to a gene: 2. Germline values: CDR1 MGHDK, CDR2 SYGVNS. The CDR3 spans 15 residues. CDR3 region: CASSALAGAYNEQFF. In nucleotides, the CDR3 is TGTGCCAGCAGTGCGCTAGCGGGAGCCTACAATGAGCAGTTCTTC.

V gene TRBV6-6 combines with J gene TRBJ1-2; 7 bases match TRBD1. There are 18 residues in the CDR3. The V gene's germline CDR1 is MNHNY and CDR2 SVGAGI (reference sequence). The trim removed 7 bases at V and 0 bases at J, leaving 17 bases unmatched. The CDR3: CASTRIGGQPIPNYGYTF. The CDR3 bases are TGTGCCAGCACTCGAATAGGGGGACAGCCCATTCCTAACTATGGCTACACCTTC.

The CDR3 DNA reads TGTGCCAGCAGGACAGGGGGGCCGAGCTACACCTTC. It yields the protein CASRTGGPSYTF. The chain recombines TRBV2 with TRBJ1-2; 9 bases are a match to TRBD1. Germline values: CDR1 SNHLY, CDR2 FYNNEI. The CDR3 extends over 12 amino acids. Trimming at V came to 6 bases and at J to 9 bases, leaving 5 bases not matched to a gene.

The chain joins TRBV11-2 to TRBJ1-1, with no clear D. CDR1 SGHAT and CDR2 FQNNGV come from the germline V gene. The CDR3 spans 13 residues. Between the trimmed V and J ends, which lost 2 bases and 10 bases, there was a span of 14 bases. CDR3 nucleotides: TGTGCCAGCAGCTTAAAAGGCCGGGTGGCAGCTTTCTTT. Residues: CASSLKGRVAAFF.

This clone was recorded only once. The chain recombines TRBV24-1 with TRBJ2-5; D gene ambiguous. The CDR3 contains 12 residues. Germline V gives CDR1 KGHDR, CDR2 SFDVKD. Trimming cost V 6 bases and J 0 bases, with 4 bases left between them. In DNA, the CDR3 is TGTGCCACCAGTTCTAACCAAGAGACCCAGTACTTC. Protein product: CATSSNQETQYF.

V gene TRBV27 combines with J gene TRBJ2-7, with a tentative D call TRBD2 (5 bases). The V gene's germline CDR1 is MNHEY and CDR2 SMNVEV (reference sequence). The CDR3 is made up of 14 amino acids. V gave up 2 bases and J gave up 2 bases, with 10 bases separating them. The CDR3 is CASSLGLPPYEQYF. CDR3 bases: TGTGCCAGCAGTTTAGGACTTCCCCCCTACGAGCAGTACTTC.

This chain uses TRBV5-1 with TRBJ1-1, with 9 bases identical to TRBD1. CDR3 length: 16 amino acids. After removal of 3 bases from V and 5 bases from J, the junction contained 11 bases not matched to a gene. Germline loops: CDR1 SGHRS, CDR2 YFSETQ. CDR3 DNA sequence: TGCGCCAGCAGCTGGGGGGACAGGGTCGGGGCTACTGAAGCTTTCTTT. This gives the protein CASSWGDRVGATEAFF.

The chain employs TRBV27 and TRBJ2-5; tentative D call: TRBD2 (5 bases). Trimming cost V 5 bases and J 0 bases, with 13 bases left between them. The CDR3 extends over 15 amino acids. Germline V gene sequence: CDR1 MNHEY, CDR2 SMNVEV (reference sequence). CDR3 in amino acids: CASSTRTVYQETQYF. DNA of the CDR3: TGTGCCAGCAGTACTCGGACTGTGTACCAAGAGACCCAGTACTTC.

V and J are TRBV18 and TRBJ1-4, with D possibly matching TRBD1 (6 bases). This CDR3 contains 14 residues. Germline V lookup: CDR1 KGHSH, CDR2 LQKENI. Between the trimmed V and J ends, which lost 6 bases and 11 bases, there was a span of 19 bases. In DNA form, the CDR3 reads TGTGCCAGCTCTCTCGGACGTGGGGGCGAGAAACTGTTTTTT. This codes for CASSLGRGGEKLFF.

This chain connects TRBV5-1 to TRBJ1-6; no firm D call. From germline, CDR1 is SGHRS and CDR2 YFSETQ. The CDR3 runs to 14 residues. Trimming took 0 bases from V and 7 from J, leaving 8 bases between them. Here the CDR3 DNA reads TGCGCCAGCAGCTTGGACAGCCAAAATTCACCCCTCCACTTT. Protein product: CASSLDSQNSPLHF. The full variable domain, in which reference TRBV5-1 and TRBJ1-6 provide the parts outside the CDR3, is KAGVTQTPRYLIKTRGQQVTLSCSPISGHRSVSWYQQTPGQGLQFLFEYFSETQRNKGNFPGRFSGRQFSNSRSEMNVSTLELGDSALYLCASSLDSQNSPLHFGNGTRLTVT.

The chain joins TRBV15 to TRBJ2-3; TRBD2 matches at 9 bases. CDR1 is LNHNV and CDR2 is YYDKDF in the germline V gene (reference sequence). The CDR3 consists of 16 residues. With V trimmed by 2 bases and J by 7 bases, 10 bases remained unmatched. CDR3 in DNA: TGTGCCACCAGCAGACCGATGCGGGAGGGACCTAATACGCAGTATTTT. This sequence encodes CATSRPMREGPNTQYF.

The chain employs TRBV25-1 and TRBJ2-2; 10 bases are a match to TRBD1. There are 15 residues in the CDR3. Germline CDR1 reads MGHDK; CDR2 reads SYGVNS. Losses at the gene ends were 4 bases for V and 6 bases for J; bases not matched to a gene: 5. CDR3 in amino acids: CASSVTGGRPGELFF. In DNA form, the CDR3 reads TGTGCCAGCAGTGTGACAGGGGGCCGCCCCGGGGAGCTGTTTTTT.

The DNA for the CDR3 is TGTGCCAGCAGTCTAAGGGGGAAGGAGAACTACAATGAGCAGTTCTTC. Protein product: CASSLRGKENYNEQFF. The gene calls are TRBV27 and TRBJ2-1, with D maybe TRBD1 (6 bases). Trimming took 5 bases from V and 3 from J, leaving 17 bases between them. Germline V gene sequence: CDR1 MNHEY, CDR2 SMNVEV (reference sequence). The CDR3 totals 16 residues.

The count of this clone is one. The chain has TRBV29-1 and TRBJ1-2; no clear D gene. Trimming took 5 bases from V and 3 from J, leaving 4 bases between them. Germline V gene lookup returns CDR1 SQVTM and CDR2 ANQGSEA. The CDR3 sequence is 10 residues long. The CDR3 DNA sequence: TGCAGCGTTTATGACTATGGCTACACCTTC. Its protein product is CSVYDYGYTF.

This clone was observed a few times. The rearrangement uses TRBV10-1 and TRBJ1-4; D gene uncertain. The CDR3 totals 11 residues. The ends were cut back, 10 bases at V and 8 bases at J, with 11 bases in the middle. Germline V CDR1 and CDR2: WNHNN, SYGVQD (reference sequence). Here the CDR3 reads CATPKREKLFF. DNA for the CDR3: TGCGCCACCCCGAAGAGGGAAAAACTGTTTTTT.

The chain joins TRBV11-2 to TRBJ2-2, with 8 bases lining up with TRBD2. V was pared by 1 base and J by 6 bases, with 7 bases of the junction left unmatched. Germline V gives CDR1 SGHAT, CDR2 FQNNGV. This CDR3 is built from 16 residues. DNA of the CDR3: TGTGCCAGCAGCTTAGCGACTAGCGCTTGGTCCGGGGAGCTGTTTTTT. The encoded protein is CASSLATSAWSGELFF.

In this sample, this clone turned up once. The genes are TRBV2 and TRBJ1-1; possibly TRBD1 for D (5 bases). CDR1 and CDR2 (germline): SNHLY, FYNNEI. The V end lost 7 bases, the J end lost 1 base, and 16 bases lay between the germline ends. The CDR3 loop spans 15 amino acids. CDR3 protein: CASTKIQVTNTEAFF. The CDR3 DNA is TGTGCCAGCACTAAAATACAGGTTACGAACACTGAAGCTTTCTTT.

The rearrangement links TRBV29-1 to TRBJ1-1, with TRBD1 as a possible D gene (6 bases). Germline assignment: CDR1 SQVTM and CDR2 ANQGSEA. Trimming removed 3 bases at V and 10 bases at J, with 9 bases between. The CDR3 has 10 amino acids. In DNA, the CDR3 is TGCAGCGTTGACTGGGGGCGAGCTTTCTTT. Protein product: CSVDWGRAFF. The whole variable domain, filled in from reference TRBV29-1 and TRBJ1-1, reads SAVISQKPSRDICQRGTSLTIQCQVDSQVTMMFWYRQQPGQSLTLIATANQGSEATYESGFVIDKFPISRPNLTFSTLTVSNMSPEDSSIYLCSVDWGRAFFGQGTRLTVV.

The chain employs TRBV4-2 and TRBJ1-1, with no clear D. This CDR3 is built from 17 residues. V gave up 0 bases and J gave up 1 base, with 15 bases separating them. In germline, CDR1 is LGHNA, CDR2 YNFKEQ. The CDR3 nucleotides are TGTGCCAGCAGCCAAGATTCTCAGACCCCGGGGAACACTGAAGCTTTCTTT. This translates into CASSQDSQTPGNTEAFF.

A note on this clone: Sequence at one end of the junction differs from germline and may be a read error. The V gene is TRBV6-1, the J gene TRBJ2-2, with a possible D match to TRBD2 (5 bases). The CDR3 is 15 residues long. Germline lookup yields CDR1 MNHNS and CDR2 SASEGT. As DNA, the CDR3 is TGTGCCAGCAGTGACCCGGGATCGTCCACCCGGGAGCTGTTTTTT. This codes for CASSDPGSSTRELFF.

V gene TRBV6-4 combines with J gene TRBJ1-6; D not certain. Trimming cost V 6 bases and J 6 bases, with 12 bases left between them. The V gene's germline CDR1 is MRHNA and CDR2 SNTAGT. The CDR3 length is 14 residues. The chain's CDR3 is CASSYGVGNSPLHF. The DNA of the CDR3 is TGTGCCAGCAGCTACGGGGTGGGTAATTCACCCCTCCACTTT.

This chain's CDR3 is CATRQVGNQPQHF. CDR3 coding DNA: TGTGCCACTAGACAGGTGGGCAATCAGCCCCAGCATTTT. The genes are TRBV19 and TRBJ1-5; D is possibly TRBD1 (6 bases). Looked up from germline, CDR1 is LNHDA and CDR2 is SQIVND (reference sequence). V was clipped by 10 bases and J by 2 bases, with 12 bases between them. This CDR3 has 13 amino acids.